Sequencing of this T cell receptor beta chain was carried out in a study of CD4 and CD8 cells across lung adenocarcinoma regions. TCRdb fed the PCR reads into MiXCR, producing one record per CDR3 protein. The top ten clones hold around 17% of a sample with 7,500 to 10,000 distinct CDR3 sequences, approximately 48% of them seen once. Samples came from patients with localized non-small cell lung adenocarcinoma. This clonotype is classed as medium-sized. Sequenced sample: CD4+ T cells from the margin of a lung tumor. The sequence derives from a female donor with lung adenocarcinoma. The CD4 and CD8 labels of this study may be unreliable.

The CDR3 here is CASSYGQGAYEQYF. The CDR3 coding sequence is TGTGCCAGCAGTTATGGGCAGGGGGCCTACGAGCAGTACTTC. V gene TRBV6-5 combines with J gene TRBJ2-7; 7 positions match TRBD1. V gave up 3 bases and J gave up 2 bases; unmatched junction bases: 4. Germline values: CDR1 MNHEY, CDR2 SVGAGI. The CDR3 runs to 14 residues.